What follows are 15 T cell receptor beta chains derived from one specimen sequenced in a study of tumor-infiltrating lymphocytes in localized non-small cell lung cancer. This table comes from immunoSEQ multiplex PCR, and its TCRdb copy is limited to in-frame clones, with some not included. The repertoire holds around 15,000 clones, almost 70% seen once, with roughly 6% in the top ten. Sequencing was carried out using lung tumor tissue. The source of these receptors is a human donor with non-small cell lung cancer.

The chain couples TRBV9 to TRBJ2-1; D is undetermined. The V end was cut by 4 bases, the J end by 0 bases, with 11 bases between. Germline values: CDR1 SGDLS, CDR2 YYNGEE. The CDR3 has 15 residues. CDR3 bases: TGTGCCAGCAGCACCGGACGCAACTCCTACAATGAGCAGTTCTTC. Its translation: CASSTGRNSYNEQFF. Full variable domain (missing parts from reference TRBV9 and TRBJ2-1): DSGVTQTPKHLITATGQRVTLRCSPRSGDLSVYWYQQSLDQGLQFLIQYYNGEERAKGNILERFSAQQFPDLHSELNLSSLELGDSALYFCASSTGRNSYNEQFFGPGTRLTVL.

This clone counts as medium-sized. The chain employs TRBV10-1 and TRBJ1-2; no firm D call. There are 13 residues in the CDR3. CDR1 and CDR2 (germline): WNHNN, SYGVQD (reference sequence). The V end was cut by 0 bases, the J end by 6 bases, with 8 bases between. Here the CDR3 reads CASSESRSHGYTF. Written as DNA, the CDR3 is TGCGCCAGCAGTGAGTCCCGGTCTCATGGCTACACCTTC.

The J gene is TRBJ2-6, the V gene TRBV5-4, with D perhaps assigned TRBD1 or TRBD2 (5 bases each). CDR3 length equals 18 residues. Looked up from germline, CDR1 is SGHNT and CDR2 is YYREEE (reference sequence). V lost 2 bases and J 0 bases, leaving 15 bases between the germline ends. The CDR3 DNA sequence: TGTGCCAGCAGCTTTGACGGGGCGGCCTTCTCTGGGGCCAACGTCCTGACTTTC. It is translated as CASSFDGAAFSGANVLTF.

This rearrangement joins TRBV10-1 to TRBJ1-4, with D tentatively TRBD1 (6 bases). Germline V CDR1 and CDR2: WNHNN, SYGVQD (reference sequence). Trimming left V 0 bases short and J 14 bases short, with 13 bases between. The CDR3 contains 13 residues. Here the CDR3 reads CASSESGTTKLFF. In DNA, the CDR3 is TGCGCCAGCAGTGAGTCCGGGACAACTAAGCTGTTTTTT.

This clone was seen more than once but under ten times. The chain uses TRBV16 and TRBJ1-1, with no clear D. There are 13 residues in the CDR3. V lost 4 bases and J lost 4, with 10 bases in between. The germline V gene has CDR1 KGHSY and CDR2 FQNENV. The DNA for the CDR3 is TGTGCCAGCAGCCTTCGGGTGTCCACTGAAGCTTTCTTT. Translated, it gives CASSLRVSTEAFF.

The chain recombines TRBV27 with TRBJ1-1; 9 bases map to TRBD1. The germline gives CDR1 MNHEY, CDR2 SMNVEV (reference sequence). J gave up 4 bases and V 5 bases, and 5 bases lay outside the gene matches. This CDR3 has 14 residues. CDR3 bases: TGTGCCAGCAGTACCCGACAGGGGGGCACTGAAGCTTTCTTT. Protein product: CASSTRQGGTEAFF.

This clone is labeled as medium-sized. The gene calls are TRBV7-9 and TRBJ2-7, with 12 nucleotides matching TRBD1. The CDR3 is 14 residues long. V trimming: 6 bases; J trimming: 5 bases; junction bases outside the gene matches: 5. Germline V gives CDR1 SEHNR, CDR2 FQNEAQ (reference sequence). The CDR3: CASRLGQGANEQYF. In DNA form, the CDR3 reads TGTGCCAGCAGACTGGGACAGGGGGCCAACGAGCAGTACTTC.

The rearrangement links TRBV14 to TRBJ2-3; D ambiguous. V was shortened by 3 bases and J by 0 bases, with 19 bases between the two germline ends. The CDR3 length is 18 residues. The V gene's germline CDR1 is SGHDN and CDR2 FVKESK. CDR3 region: CASSQRLIVGGSTDTQYF. The CDR3 DNA reads as TGTGCCAGCAGCCAGCGTTTAATAGTGGGCGGTAGCACAGATACGCAGTATTTT. Full variable domain (rest looked up from reference TRBV14 and TRBJ2-3): EAGVTQFPSHSVIEKGQTVTLRCDPISGHDNLYWYRRVMGKEIKFLLHFVKESKQDESGMPNNRFLAERTGGTYSTLKVQPAELEDSGVYFCASSQRLIVGGSTDTQYFGPGTRLTVL.

V usage is TRBV9 and J usage is TRBJ2-2; 11 bases fit TRBD2. V dropped 3 bases and J dropped 1; count of bases not matched to a gene: 2. CDR1 and CDR2 from the germline V gene are SGDLS and YYNGEE. CDR3 length equals 16 residues. For the CDR3, the DNA is TGTGCCAGCAGCGCCGGGACTAGCGGGAACACCGGGGAGCTGTTTTTT. It codes for CASSAGTSGNTGELFF.

On this clone itself: The germline gene is not matched at one end of the junction; a read error may be the cause. The V gene is TRBV6-5, the J gene TRBJ1-4; D remains unclear. Germline CDR1 reads MNHEY; CDR2 reads SVGAGI. CDR3 length equals 13 residues. The CDR3 sequence is CASSSPEGGISTF. CDR3 coding DNA: TGTGCCAGCAGTTCCCCAGAGGGTGGGATCTCTACATTT.

This chain uses TRBV30 with TRBJ1-2, with 8 positions matching TRBD1. Germline trimming cut 0 bases from V and 4 bases from J; bases unmatched to any gene: 1. In germline, CDR1 is GTSNPN, CDR2 SVGIG (reference sequence). This CDR3 is built from 13 residues. The CDR3 is CAWSVGTGYGYTF. The CDR3 DNA sequence: TGTGCCTGGAGTGTCGGGACAGGCTATGGCTACACCTTC. Together with reference TRBV30 and TRBJ1-2, the CDR3 gives the full variable domain: SQTIHQWPATLVQPVGSPLSLECTVEGTSNPNLYWYRQAAGRGLQLLFYSVGIGQISSEVPQNLSASRPQDRQFILSSKKLLLSDSGFYLCAWSVGTGYGYTFGSGTRLTVV.

This chain connects TRBV11-2 to TRBJ2-7; D is tentatively TRBD1 or TRBD2 (6 bases each). This CDR3 has 13 amino acids. Germline CDR1 is SGHAT and CDR2 is FQNNGV. The V gene lost 6 bases and the J gene lost 3 bases, with 12 bases spanning the gap. This CDR3 reads CASSSGGRYEQYF. CDR3 nucleotide sequence: TGTGCCAGCAGTTCTGGGGGGCGCTACGAGCAGTACTTC. Filled out from reference TRBV11-2 and TRBJ2-7, the complete variable domain reads EAGVAQSPRYKIIEKRQSVAFWCNPISGHATLYWYQQILGQGPKLLIQFQNNGVVDDSQLPKDRFSAERLKGVDSTLKIQPAKLEDSAVYLCASSSGGRYEQYFGPGTRLTVT.

This clone appeared a few times. The rearrangement links TRBV5-1 to TRBJ1-1; D may be TRBD1 (6 bases). From germline, CDR1 is SGHRS and CDR2 YFSETQ. With 5 bases removed from V and 5 bases from J, the gap between germline ends came to 16 bases. The CDR3 covers 14 residues. The CDR3 region is CASRSGTTGTEAFF. DNA of the CDR3: TGCGCCAGCAGGTCCGGGACAACTGGGACTGAAGCTTTCTTT.

This clone was detected a few times. V is TRBV9 and J is TRBJ1-1, with a tentative D call TRBD1 (5 bases). There are 15 residues in the CDR3. Germline lookup yields CDR1 SGDLS and CDR2 YYNGEE. Trimming stripped 0 bases from V and 0 bases from J, with 9 bases between. CDR3 DNA sequence: TGTGCCAGCAGCGTAGCGGGGGGACTGAACACTGAAGCTTTCTTT. Translation gives CASSVAGGLNTEAFF.

This clone appeared a single time. This rearrangement joins TRBV7-3 to TRBJ2-3, with 8 bases matching TRBD2. Germline CDR1 is SGHTA and CDR2 is FQGTGA. Trimming took 5 bases from V and 0 from J; bases not matched to a gene: 7. The CDR3 contains 16 residues. CDR3: CASSPTGGQSTDTQYF. The CDR3 nucleotides are TGTGCCAGCAGCCCAACGGGGGGGCAGAGCACAGATACGCAGTATTTT. The full variable domain, with the rest looked up from reference TRBV7-3 and TRBJ2-3, is GAGVSQTPSNKVTEKGKYVELRCDPISGHTALYWYRQSLGQGPEFLIYFQGTGAADDSGLPNDRFFAVRPEGSVSTLKIQRTERGDSAVYLCASSPTGGQSTDTQYFGPGTRLTVL.